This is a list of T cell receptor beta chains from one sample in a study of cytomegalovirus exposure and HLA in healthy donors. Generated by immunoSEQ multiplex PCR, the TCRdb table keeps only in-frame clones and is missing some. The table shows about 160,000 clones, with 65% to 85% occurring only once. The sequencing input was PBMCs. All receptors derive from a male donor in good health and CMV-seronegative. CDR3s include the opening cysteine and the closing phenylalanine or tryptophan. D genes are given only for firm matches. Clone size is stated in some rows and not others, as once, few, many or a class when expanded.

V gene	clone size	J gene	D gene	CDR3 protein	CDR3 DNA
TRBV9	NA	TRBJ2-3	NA	CASSVGQITDTQYF	TGTGCCAGCAGCGTAGGACAGATAACAGATACGCAGTATTTT
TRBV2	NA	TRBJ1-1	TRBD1	CAWDRGNECEAFF	TGTGCCTGGGACAGGGGTAATGAATGTGAAGCTTTCTTT
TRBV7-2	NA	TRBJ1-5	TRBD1	CASSSQTGVDQPQHF	TGTGCCAGCAGCTCCCAGACAGGGGTGGATCAGCCCCAGCATTTT
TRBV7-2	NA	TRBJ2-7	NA	CASSFDRGAGEQYF	TGTGCCAGCAGCTTTGATCGGGGGGCAGGCGAGCAGTACTTC
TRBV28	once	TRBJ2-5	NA	CASSFLGQETQYF	TGTGCCAGCAGTTTCCTAGGACAAGAGACCCAGTACTTC
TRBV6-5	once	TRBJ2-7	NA	CASSKDRARYEQYF	TGTGCCAGCAGCAAGGACAGAGCAAGATACGAGCAGTACTTC
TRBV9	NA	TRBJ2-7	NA	CASSPRELPHEQYF	TGTGCCAGCAGCCCCCGGGAGTTACCCCACGAGCAGTACTTC
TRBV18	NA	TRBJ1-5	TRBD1	CASSQRDRGGNQPQHF	TGTGCCAGCTCACAACGGGACAGGGGAGGCAATCAGCCCCAGCATTTT
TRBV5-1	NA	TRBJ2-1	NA	CASSLDGGGSDNEQFF	TGCGCCAGCAGCTTGGATGGGGGCGGGAGCGACAATGAGCAGTTCTTC
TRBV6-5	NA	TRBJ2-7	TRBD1	CASRRGTGLVEQYF	TGTGCCAGTCGGCGTGGGACAGGGCTTGTCGAGCAGTACTTC
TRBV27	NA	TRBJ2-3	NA	CASSLWCACPGMDTQYF	TGTGCCAGCAGTTTATGGTGCGCCTGCCCGGGGATGGATACGCAGTATTTT